A few counts support the clone carrying this T cell receptor beta chain. Its specificity is unknown. V shed 8 bases, J shed 9 bases, and the junction held 7 bases outside the gene matches. CDR3 length equals 12 residues. CDR1 is SNHLY and CDR2 is FYNNEI in the germline V gene. The PCR was carried out with 60 Vbeta primers and 13 Jbeta primers. Measured with immunoSEQ multiplex PCR; TCRdb has only the in-frame clones, and not every one. The sample lists 95,000 to 110,000 clones; around three quarters were seen once. The data stem from a study of cytomegalovirus exposure and HLA in healthy donors. General study findings and limits: Presence/absence analyses assumed roughly uniform sequencing depth across donors.

The TCR sequence derives from a woman between 18 and 29 years old in good health and CMV-seropositive. V is TRBV2 and J is TRBJ2-3; 8 nucleotides agree with TRBD1. Sequencing used PBMCs. CDR3 sequence: CASQDRASTQYF. Here the CDR3 DNA reads TGTGCCAGCCAGGACAGGGCTTCAACGCAGTATTTT.